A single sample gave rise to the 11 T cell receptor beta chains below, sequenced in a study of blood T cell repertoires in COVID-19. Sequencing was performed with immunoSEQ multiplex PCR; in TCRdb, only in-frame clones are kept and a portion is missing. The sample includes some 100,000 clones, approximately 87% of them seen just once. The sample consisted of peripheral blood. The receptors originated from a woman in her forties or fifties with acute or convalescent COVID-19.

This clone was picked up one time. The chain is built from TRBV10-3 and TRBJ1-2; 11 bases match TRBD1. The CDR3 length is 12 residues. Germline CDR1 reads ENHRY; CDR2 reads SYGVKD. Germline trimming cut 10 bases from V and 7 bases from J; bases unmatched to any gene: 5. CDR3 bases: TGTGCCAGTCTCGGGACAGGGGGTGGCTACACCTTC. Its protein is CASLGTGGGYTF.

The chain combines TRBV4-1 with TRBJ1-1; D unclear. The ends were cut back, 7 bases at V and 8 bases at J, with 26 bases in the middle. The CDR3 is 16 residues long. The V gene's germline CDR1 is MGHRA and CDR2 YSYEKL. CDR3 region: CASTLEGGQYPREAFF. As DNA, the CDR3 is TGCGCCAGCACCTTGGAGGGCGGGCAGTACCCGAGAGAAGCTTTCTTT.

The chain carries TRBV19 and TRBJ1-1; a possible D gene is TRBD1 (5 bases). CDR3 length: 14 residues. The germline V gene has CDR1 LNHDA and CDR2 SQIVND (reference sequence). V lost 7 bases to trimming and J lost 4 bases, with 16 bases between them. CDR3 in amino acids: CASNPLGGGTEAFF. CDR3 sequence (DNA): TGTGCCAGTAATCCGCTGGGGGGTGGCACTGAAGCTTTCTTT.

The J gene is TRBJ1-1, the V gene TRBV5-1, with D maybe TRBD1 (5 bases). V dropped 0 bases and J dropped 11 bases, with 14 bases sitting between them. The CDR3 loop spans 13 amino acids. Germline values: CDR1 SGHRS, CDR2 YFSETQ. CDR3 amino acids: CASSLDGHRWAFF. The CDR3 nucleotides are TGCGCCAGCAGCTTGGACGGACACCGTTGGGCTTTCTTT.

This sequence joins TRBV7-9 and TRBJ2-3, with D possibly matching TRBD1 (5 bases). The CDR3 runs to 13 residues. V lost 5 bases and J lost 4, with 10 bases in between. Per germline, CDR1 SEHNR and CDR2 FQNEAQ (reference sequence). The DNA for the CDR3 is TGTGCCAGCAGCCGGAGACAGCCAGATACGCAGTATTTT. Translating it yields CASSRRQPDTQYF.

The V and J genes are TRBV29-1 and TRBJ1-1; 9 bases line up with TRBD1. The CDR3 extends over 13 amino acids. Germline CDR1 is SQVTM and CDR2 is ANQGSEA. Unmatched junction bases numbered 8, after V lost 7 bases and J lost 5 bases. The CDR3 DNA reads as TGCAGCGCGCTCCGGGACAGGGAAACTGAAGCTTTCTTT. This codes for CSALRDRETEAFF.

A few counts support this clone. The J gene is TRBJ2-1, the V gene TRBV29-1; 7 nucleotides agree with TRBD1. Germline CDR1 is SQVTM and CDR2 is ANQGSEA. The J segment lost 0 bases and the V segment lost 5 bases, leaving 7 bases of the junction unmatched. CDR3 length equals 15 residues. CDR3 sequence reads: CSVSPRGSSYNEQFF. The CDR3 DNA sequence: TGCAGCGTTTCTCCCAGGGGGAGCTCCTACAATGAGCAGTTCTTC.

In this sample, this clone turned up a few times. CDR3 nucleotide sequence: TGTGCCAGCAGCCTCGATCCGGGACAGACATATGGCTACACCTTC. Amino acids: CASSLDPGQTYGYTF. This chain connects TRBV7-9 to TRBJ1-2; the match to TRBD1 covers 7 bases. V was clipped by 5 bases and J by 5 bases; unmatched bases: 11. The CDR3 totals 15 residues. Germline lookup yields CDR1 SEHNR and CDR2 FQNEAQ (reference sequence).

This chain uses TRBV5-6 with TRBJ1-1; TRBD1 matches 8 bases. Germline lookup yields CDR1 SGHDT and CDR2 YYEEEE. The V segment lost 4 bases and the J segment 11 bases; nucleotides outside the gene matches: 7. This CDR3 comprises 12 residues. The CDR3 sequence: CASSRGTGPAFF. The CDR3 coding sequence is TGTGCCAGCAGCCGAGGGACAGGCCCGGCTTTCTTT.

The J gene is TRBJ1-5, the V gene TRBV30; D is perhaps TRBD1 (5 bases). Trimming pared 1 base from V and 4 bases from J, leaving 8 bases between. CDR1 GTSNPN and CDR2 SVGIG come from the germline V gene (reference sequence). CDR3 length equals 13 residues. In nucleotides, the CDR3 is TGTGCCTGGAGTGCCCAGGGTAATCAGCCCCAGCATTTT. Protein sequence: CAWSAQGNQPQHF.

The CDR3 sequence: CASSLEDSSPLHF. CDR3 in DNA: TGTGCCAGCAGCTTAGAGGACAGTTCACCCCTCCACTTT. The chain employs TRBV7-8 and TRBJ1-6; TRBD1 is a possible D gene (6 bases). CDR1 is SGHVS, CDR2 FQNEAQ, per germline. CDR3 length: 13 residues. V was clipped by 1 base and J by 9 bases, with 7 bases between them.